The 24 T cell receptor beta chains presented below share a single source sample, sequenced in a study of blood T cell repertoires in COVID-19 (TCRdb year 2020). Library preparation employed the immunoSEQ multiplex PCR assay. TCRdb carries this immuneACCESS record with in-frame sequences only. Its versions omit some clonotypes, under half of them owing to an unresolved V gene in the studies checked, with the rest unexplained. The sample records 40,000 to 50,000 clones, over 80% of which are singletons. The ten biggest clones cover approximately 2.1% of the sample. Source material: peripheral blood. These receptors originate from a woman of 80 years or more with COVID-19, enrolled during active disease.

The rearrangement links TRBV19 to TRBJ1-5; a possible D gene is TRBD1 (5 bases). The CDR3 contains 13 residues. Germline loops: CDR1 LNHDA, CDR2 SQIVND (reference sequence). V was cut by 7 bases and J by 3 bases, with 10 bases left in between. The CDR3, as DNA: TGTGCCAGTACCGGGACTTCCAATCAGCCCCAGCATTTT. Its protein product is CASTGTSNQPQHF.

This chain connects TRBV25-1 to TRBJ2-7; 7 nucleotides match TRBD1. V was clipped by 6 bases and J by 3 bases; unmatched bases: 14. The CDR3 extends over 16 amino acids. Germline CDR1 is MGHDK and CDR2 is SYGVNS. The DNA of the CDR3 is TGTGCCAGCAGCCCAGACGGACAGGCCCGACGCTACGAGCAGTACTTC. Protein: CASSPDGQARRYEQYF.

The rearrangement uses TRBV9 and TRBJ2-1; 7 bases match TRBD2. Germline V gene sequence: CDR1 SGDLS, CDR2 YYNGEE. Trimming at V came to 4 bases and at J to 0 bases, leaving 7 bases not matched to a gene. The CDR3 contains 16 residues. The CDR3 loop is CASSPVGRASYNEQFF. CDR3 sequence (DNA): TGTGCCAGCAGCCCCGTGGGGAGGGCCTCCTACAATGAGCAGTTCTTC.

The chain employs TRBV18 and TRBJ1-1, with D possibly being TRBD1 (6 bases). V lost 6 bases, J lost 7 bases, and 12 bases lay in between. This CDR3 comprises 12 residues. Looked up from germline, CDR1 is KGHSH and CDR2 is LQKENI. The chain's CDR3 is CASSLHRDEAFF. In DNA form, the CDR3 reads TGTGCCAGCTCCCTCCACAGGGATGAAGCTTTCTTT.

This clone appeared a few times. The CDR3 is CASSQGVSGSVYEQYF. The CDR3, as DNA: TGTGCCAGCAGCCAAGGGGTTAGCGGGAGCGTCTACGAGCAGTACTTC. V is TRBV14 and J is TRBJ2-7, with TRBD2 matching over 9 bases. V shed 1 base and J 3 bases; nucleotides not matched to a gene: 7. Germline CDR1 and CDR2: SGHDN and FVKESK. The CDR3 totals 16 residues.

The rearrangement links TRBV6-1 to TRBJ2-7; TRBD2 matches at 7 bases. Unmatched junction bases numbered 9, after V lost 1 base and J lost 0 bases. Looked up from germline, CDR1 is MNHNS and CDR2 is SASEGT. The CDR3 totals 17 residues. The CDR3 DNA reads TGTGCCAGCAGTGAAGGGTATCGGGGGGAAAGCTCCTACGAGCAGTACTTC. Translation: CASSEGYRGESSYEQYF.

CDR3 nucleotides: TGTGCCAGCAGTGATGAATTCGTCAGGGGGGTAGAGCAGTACTTC. This sequence encodes CASSDEFVRGVEQYF. The rearrangement links TRBV6-1 to TRBJ2-7; tentatively, D is TRBD1 (7 bases). The germline CDR1 and CDR2 sequences are MNHNS and SASEGT. This CDR3 comprises 15 residues. Deletions cut 3 bases from V and 7 bases from J, with 19 bases between.

V is TRBV27 and J is TRBJ1-2, with 7 bases aligning to TRBD1. Per germline, CDR1 MNHEY and CDR2 SMNVEV (reference sequence). The trim removed 4 bases at V and 4 bases at J, leaving 6 bases unmatched. There are 14 residues in the CDR3. The CDR3 bases are TGTGCCAGCAGTTATAACAGGGGAGGCTATGGCTACACCTTC. Translated, it gives CASSYNRGGYGYTF.

The chain couples TRBV5-8 to TRBJ2-2; a weak D match, TRBD1 (6 bases). V was clipped by 4 bases and J by 3 bases, with 13 bases between them. Germline V lookup: CDR1 SGHTS, CDR2 YDEGEE. This CDR3 has 15 residues. The CDR3 here is CASSHWKGDTGELFF. The CDR3 DNA reads as TGTGCCAGCAGCCACTGGAAGGGGGACACCGGGGAGCTGTTTTTT.

V usage is TRBV28 and J usage is TRBJ2-3; TRBD2 matches 12 bases. Germline CDR1 MDHEN, CDR2 SYDVKM. With 7 bases clipped from V and 5 bases from J, the junction kept 4 bases outside the gene matches. The CDR3 consists of 14 residues. Here the CDR3 reads CASMEGLAGDTQYF. Here the CDR3 DNA reads TGTGCCAGCATGGAGGGACTAGCGGGAGATACGCAGTATTTT.

The chain is built from TRBV3-1 (or the pseudogene TRBV3-2) and TRBJ2-3; D may be TRBD2 (5 bases). CDR3 length: 15 residues. V gave up 4 bases and J gave up 0 bases, with 11 bases separating them. The germline gives CDR1 LGHDT, CDR2 YNNKEL (reference sequence). The DNA of the CDR3 is TGTGCCAGCAGCCGATTAGCGCCTAGCACAGATACGCAGTATTTT. Its translation: CASSRLAPSTDTQYF.

The genes are TRBV2 and TRBJ2-3; perhaps TRBD2 as D (5 bases). The CDR3 sequence is 15 residues long. Trimming stripped 4 bases from V and 6 bases from J, with 17 bases between. Germline values: CDR1 SNHLY, CDR2 FYNNEI. In nucleotides, the CDR3 is TGTGCCAGCAGTGTAAGGACTTCAAGCATGGATACGCAGTATTTT. It is translated as CASSVRTSSMDTQYF.

V usage is TRBV13 and J usage is TRBJ1-2; TRBD1 aligns across 7 bases. The CDR3 contains 14 residues. In germline, CDR1 is PRHDT, CDR2 FYEKMQ (reference sequence). The V gene end was trimmed by 3 bases and the J gene end by 5 bases; junction bases not matched to a gene: 6. For the CDR3, the DNA is TGTGCCAGCAGCTTTGGACAGGCGAATTATGGCTACACCTTC. The encoded protein is CASSFGQANYGYTF.

This clone was seen only a few times. The V and J genes are TRBV28 and TRBJ1-1; 8 bases fit TRBD1. V lost 1 base and J lost 0; bases outside the gene matches: 7. This CDR3 contains 17 residues. In germline, CDR1 is MDHEN, CDR2 SYDVKM. The CDR3 loop is CASSLYRGNFMNTEAFF. In DNA, the CDR3 is TGTGCCAGCAGTTTATACAGGGGGAACTTCATGAACACTGAAGCTTTCTTT. The complete variable domain, with remaining parts taken from reference TRBV28 and TRBJ1-1, reads DVKVTQSSRYLVKRTGEKVFLECVQDMDHENMFWYRQDPGLGLRLIYFSYDVKMKEKGDIPEGYSVSREKKERFSLILESASTNQTSMYLCASSLYRGNFMNTEAFFGQGTRLTVV.

The DNA of the CDR3 is TGTGCCAGCAGCCGACAGGGATGGGACACTGAAGCTTTCTTT. Residues: CASSRQGWDTEAFF. The V call is TRBV5-8, the J call TRBJ1-1; 7 bases align to TRBD1. Germline V gene data show CDR1 as SGHTS and CDR2 as YDEGEE. There are 14 residues in the CDR3. V lost 4 bases and J lost 3; bases outside the gene matches: 6.

V is TRBV29-1 and J is TRBJ1-5, with 7 bases that match TRBD1. Germline assignment: CDR1 SQVTM and CDR2 ANQGSEA. Germline trimming cut 4 bases from V and 6 bases from J; bases unmatched to any gene: 9. The CDR3 contains 14 residues. The CDR3 region has the DNA TGCAGCGTTGGCTCTGGAGAGGGGGCTCAGCCCCAGCATTTT. Translation: CSVGSGEGAQPQHF.

The chain combines TRBV6-5 with TRBJ1-1; 10 nucleotides match TRBD1. The CDR3 consists of 14 residues. The V and J ends lost 6 bases and 5 bases, in that order; junction bases with no gene match: 6. Germline assignment: CDR1 MNHEY and CDR2 SVGAGI. The CDR3 spells CASSGGQGRTEAFF. The CDR3 DNA sequence: TGTGCCAGCAGCGGGGGACAGGGGAGAACTGAAGCTTTCTTT.

The chain carries TRBV7-3 and TRBJ2-3; D gene uncertain. This CDR3 contains 13 residues. Per germline, CDR1 SGHTA and CDR2 FQGTGA. With 5 bases removed from V and 2 bases from J, the gap between germline ends came to 8 bases. CDR3 loop: CASSQTYTDTQYF. CDR3 in DNA: TGTGCCAGCAGCCAGACTTACACAGATACGCAGTATTTT.

This clone showed up just a few times. The chain has TRBV28 and TRBJ1-5; D perhaps matches TRBD1 (5 bases). Germline V gene sequence: CDR1 MDHEN, CDR2 SYDVKM. The CDR3 totals 15 residues. The V end was cut by 5 bases, the J end by 11 bases, with 22 bases between. CDR3 coding DNA: TGTGCCAGCAGTCTGGACACACCGAGTACTATTGCCCAGCATTTT. Its protein is CASSLDTPSTIAQHF.

The rearrangement joins TRBV18 to TRBJ2-3, with 8 bases aligning to TRBD2. V dropped 3 bases and J dropped 2; count of bases not matched to a gene: 4. Germline CDR1 KGHSH, CDR2 LQKENI. The CDR3 has 15 residues. Written as DNA, the CDR3 is TGTGCCAGCTCACCGATGCGGGAGGCCACAGATACGCAGTATTTT. It encodes CASSPMREATDTQYF.

The rearrangement joins TRBV28 to TRBJ1-5, with 7 bases aligning to TRBD1. Trimming cost V 6 bases and J 7 bases; bases outside gene matches: 12. From germline, CDR1 is MDHEN and CDR2 SYDVKM. This CDR3 region has 15 residues. This chain's CDR3 is CASSRQGTGSQPQHF. CDR3 bases: TGTGCCAGCAGCAGACAGGGAACGGGAAGCCAGCCCCAGCATTTT.

V gene TRBV3-1 (or the pseudogene TRBV3-2) combines with J gene TRBJ2-5, with 8 bases identical to TRBD2. From germline, CDR1 is LGHDT and CDR2 YNNKEL (reference sequence). After removal of 2 bases from V and 1 base from J, the junction contained 6 bases not matched to a gene. This CDR3 spans 16 amino acids. The chain's CDR3 is CASSQTRGGGQETQYF. DNA for the CDR3: TGTGCCAGCAGCCAAACCCGGGGGGGCGGCCAAGAGACCCAGTACTTC.

The CDR3 DNA sequence: TGTGCCAGCTCACCCCAGGGGAGCTCTGGGGCCAACGTCCTGACTTTC. Translation gives CASSPQGSSGANVLTF. The rearrangement links TRBV18 to TRBJ2-6; possibly TRBD1 for D (6 bases). Germline values: CDR1 KGHSH, CDR2 LQKENI. The ends were cut back, 3 bases at V and 0 bases at J, with 9 bases in the middle. The CDR3 contains 16 residues. The full variable domain, completed using reference TRBV18 and TRBJ2-6, is NAGVMQNPRHLVRRRGQEARLRCSPMKGHSHVYWYRQLPEEGLKFMVYLQKENIIDESGMPKERFSAEFPKEGPSILRIQQVVRGDSAAYFCASSPQGSSGANVLTFGAGSRLTVL.

The chain uses TRBV7-2 and TRBJ1-5; tentative D call: TRBD1 (5 bases). V lost 5 bases and J lost 10, with 12 bases in between. Germline lookup yields CDR1 SGHTA and CDR2 FQGNSA. This CDR3 has 12 amino acids. CDR3 coding DNA: TGTGCCAGCAGCCGGGGGGGTGAACCCCAGCATTTT. It codes for CASSRGGEPQHF.